The 21 T cell receptor beta chains reported below all come from one sample, sequenced in a study of beta chain features in type 1 diabetes. The authors reverse transcribed all of the isolated RNA, so sequencing captured expressed TCRB transcripts. Assay: immunoSEQ multiplex PCR; the TCRdb copy retains only in-frame clones and omits some. The table includes under 450,000 clones, approximately 14% detected once. Sequencing was done on a sample of naive CD4+ T cells from blood. The receptors were gathered from a man aged 25-40 years in good health.

This clone was observed a few times. The CDR3 DNA is TGTGCCAGTAGTATAGATCTGACCTCCTACGAGCAGTACTTC. It translates to CASSIDLTSYEQYF. V gene TRBV19 combines with J gene TRBJ2-7; D not certain. Germline CDR1 LNHDA, CDR2 SQIVND (reference sequence). Trimming cost V 0 bases and J 0 bases, with 6 bases left between them. This CDR3 has 14 amino acids.

This chain joins TRBV11-2 and TRBJ2-1; maybe TRBD2 (5 bases). The CDR3 covers 14 residues. V dropped 1 base and J dropped 1 base, with 5 bases sitting between them. Germline values: CDR1 SGHAT, CDR2 FQNNGV. The CDR3 nucleotides read TGTGCCAGCAGCTTAGGAGGGTCCTACAATGAGCAGTTCTTC. This gives the protein CASSLGGSYNEQFF. Full variable domain (missing parts from reference TRBV11-2 and TRBJ2-1): EAGVAQSPRYKIIEKRQSVAFWCNPISGHATLYWYQQILGQGPKLLIQFQNNGVVDDSQLPKDRFSAERLKGVDSTLKIQPAKLEDSAVYLCASSLGGSYNEQFFGPGTRLTVL.

This clone was found a few times. The genes are TRBV4-2 and TRBJ2-2; 10 bases line up with TRBD2. This CDR3 region has 17 residues. V lost 2 bases and J lost 2; bases outside the gene matches: 5. Germline CDR1 is LGHNA and CDR2 is YNFKEQ. CDR3 nucleotides: TGTGCCAGCAGCCAAACCCGACTAGCGGGCAACACCGGGGAGCTGTTTTTT. Translating it yields CASSQTRLAGNTGELFF.

V usage is TRBV29-1 and J usage is TRBJ2-5; TRBD2 agrees at 9 bases. The CDR3 runs to 14 residues. V lost 7 bases to trimming and J lost 2 bases; unmatched junction nucleotides: 8. In germline, CDR1 is SQVTM, CDR2 ANQGSEA. CDR3 DNA sequence: TGCAGCGCAAAGCGGAGCGGGGGGCAAGAGACCCAGTACTTC. It translates to CSAKRSGGQETQYF.

The chain is built from TRBV29-1 and TRBJ1-2; 7 bases match TRBD1. The length of the CDR3 is 12 residues. CDR1 is SQVTM, CDR2 ANQGSEA, per germline. J lost 6 bases, V lost 5 bases, and 6 bases had no gene match. For the CDR3, the DNA is TGCAGCGTTACAAGGGGGCGAGATGGCTACACCTTC. Its translation: CSVTRGRDGYTF.

This clone has more than one count but fewer than ten. The chain links TRBV7-2 to TRBJ2-5; D could derive from TRBD1 or TRBD2 (6 bases each). V was trimmed by 7 bases and J by 5 bases, leaving 11 bases between them. The CDR3 covers 12 residues. Looked up from germline, CDR1 is SGHTA and CDR2 is FQGNSA. DNA of the CDR3: TGTGCCAGCAACGGGGGCGGGGAGACCCAGTACTTC. Translation: CASNGGGETQYF.

The rearrangement joins TRBV7-2 to TRBJ2-3; TRBD2 aligns across 9 bases. The germline V gene has CDR1 SGHTA and CDR2 FQGNSA. CDR3 length equals 15 residues. V gave up 4 bases and J gave up 2 bases; unmatched junction bases: 4. Written as DNA, the CDR3 is TGTGCCAGCAGCTCGCTAGCGGGACCCACAGATACGCAGTATTTT. Residues: CASSSLAGPTDTQYF. The complete variable domain, with remaining parts taken from reference TRBV7-2 and TRBJ2-3, reads GAGVSQSPSNKVTEKGKDVELRCDPISGHTALYWYRQSLGQGLEFLIYFQGNSAPDKSGLPSDRFSAERTGGSVSTLTIQRTQQEDSAVYLCASSSLAGPTDTQYFGPGTRLTVL.

This sequence joins TRBV15 and TRBJ2-3; 7 bases fit TRBD2. CDR1 and CDR2 from the germline V gene are LNHNV and YYDKDF (reference sequence). The CDR3 has 14 residues. V was pared by 5 bases and J by 4 bases, with 6 bases of the junction left unmatched. CDR3 in amino acids: CATSEGLVPDTQYF. The CDR3 nucleotides read TGTGCCACCAGCGAAGGACTAGTCCCAGATACGCAGTATTTT.

The chain carries TRBV18 and TRBJ2-1; D is unclear. Per the germline V gene, CDR1 is KGHSH and CDR2 is LQKENI. CDR3 size: 13 residues. Trimming removed 5 bases at V and 8 bases at J, with 13 bases between. The CDR3 protein is CASSFSVMDEQFF. The CDR3 coding sequence is TGTGCCAGCTCATTCTCAGTAATGGATGAGCAGTTCTTC.

A few counts support this clone. This sequence joins TRBV15 and TRBJ2-1; D may be TRBD2 (6 bases). Trimming removed 0 bases from V and 3 bases from J, with 12 bases in between. Germline CDR1 reads LNHNV; CDR2 reads YYDKDF (reference sequence). The CDR3 extends over 16 amino acids. The CDR3 here is CATSRDGGLNYNEQFF. In nucleotides, the CDR3 is TGTGCCACCAGCAGAGATGGTGGACTAAACTACAATGAGCAGTTCTTC. Full variable domain (rest looked up from reference TRBV15 and TRBJ2-1): DAMVIQNPRYQVTQFGKPVTLSCSQTLNHNVMYWYQQKSSQAPKLLFHYYDKDFNNEADTPDNFQSRRPNTSFCFLDIRSPGLGDTAMYLCATSRDGGLNYNEQFFGPGTRLTVL.

This clone has just a few counts. This chain links TRBV18 with TRBJ2-1, with TRBD2 matching 13 bases. This CDR3 has 15 residues. Germline V gives CDR1 KGHSH, CDR2 LQKENI. V was pared by 6 bases and J by 7 bases, with 6 bases of the junction left unmatched. The CDR3 coding sequence is TGTGCCAGCTCTCTGGGACTAGCGGGAAAGAATGAGCAGTTCTTC. It specifies CASSLGLAGKNEQFF.

The V and J genes are TRBV7-2 and TRBJ2-3; 12 bases line up with TRBD2. V lost 3 bases and J lost 0; bases outside the gene matches: 4. The CDR3 has 17 amino acids. Germline CDR1 is SGHTA and CDR2 is FQGNSA. DNA of the CDR3: TGTGCCAGCAGCTTTGCAGGGACTAGCGGGAGCACAGATACGCAGTATTTT. Translation: CASSFAGTSGSTDTQYF. The variable domain in full, completed from reference TRBV7-2 and TRBJ2-3, reads GAGVSQSPSNKVTEKGKDVELRCDPISGHTALYWYRQSLGQGLEFLIYFQGNSAPDKSGLPSDRFSAERTGGSVSTLTIQRTQQEDSAVYLCASSFAGTSGSTDTQYFGPGTRLTVL.

This clone showed up just once. This chain connects TRBV10-3 to TRBJ1-2; 9 bases are a match to TRBD1. The CDR3 covers 14 residues. The ends lost 11 bases at V and 3 bases at J; junction bases unmatched: 10. Germline V gene lookup returns CDR1 ENHRY and CDR2 SYGVKD. CDR3 region: CAVHRGPRDYGYTF. CDR3 nucleotide sequence: TGTGCCGTCCACAGGGGGCCAAGGGACTATGGCTACACCTTC.

The table lists this clone with a few counts. The chain couples TRBV7-2 to TRBJ2-5; a possible D gene is TRBD2 (7 bases). The length of the CDR3 is 14 residues. Per the germline V gene, CDR1 is SGHTA and CDR2 is FQGNSA. The V gene lost 6 bases and the J gene lost 7 bases, with 18 bases spanning the gap. CDR3 sequence (DNA): TGTGCCAGCAGACAGGGAGGGGAAGACGGGACCCAGTACTTC. Its protein is CASRQGGEDGTQYF.

V is TRBV7-9 and J is TRBJ1-2; TRBD1 agrees at 7 bases. Germline lookup yields CDR1 SEHNR and CDR2 FQNEAQ (reference sequence). V lost 6 bases and J lost 3; bases outside the gene matches: 4. The CDR3 is made up of 13 amino acids. CDR3: CASRPGTDYGYTF. The DNA for the CDR3 is TGTGCCAGCAGACCTGGGACAGACTATGGCTACACCTTC.

This clone was picked up a small number of times. The chain links TRBV18 to TRBJ2-3; D is possibly TRBD2 (5 bases). Germline CDR1 reads KGHSH; CDR2 reads LQKENI. This CDR3 is 16 amino acids long. The V and J ends lost 2 bases and 2 bases respectively, with 14 bases between them. CDR3: CASSPLAQRPTDTQYF. The CDR3 DNA is TGTGCCAGCTCACCATTGGCCCAGCGGCCCACAGATACGCAGTATTTT.

The chain carries TRBV9 and TRBJ2-1; D may be TRBD1 (6 bases). Germline V gene sequence: CDR1 SGDLS, CDR2 YYNGEE. Trimming shortened V by 4 bases and J by 0 bases, and 14 bases separated the two germline ends. This CDR3 has 16 residues. CDR3 loop: CASSPSTGSSYNEQFF. CDR3 bases: TGTGCCAGCAGCCCCTCCACAGGGAGCTCCTACAATGAGCAGTTCTTC. The full variable domain, in which reference TRBV9 and TRBJ2-1 provide the parts outside the CDR3, is DSGVTQTPKHLITATGQRVTLRCSPRSGDLSVYWYQQSLDQGLQFLIQYYNGEERAKGNILERFSAQQFPDLHSELNLSSLELGDSALYFCASSPSTGSSYNEQFFGPGTRLTVL.

The V call is TRBV21-1, the J call TRBJ1-5; the listed D gene, TRBD1, was not tested against the DNA. TRBV21-1 constitutes a pseudogene. The CDR3 length is 18 residues. CDR3 DNA: TGTGCCAGCAGCTTCCGGGGACAGGGGGCCGATAGCAATCAGCCCCAGCATTTT. Protein product: CASSFRGQGADSNQPQHF.

This clone was counted only a few times. This chain links TRBV7-2 with TRBJ1-1; D call uncertain. The CDR3 spans 13 residues. Germline V gene lookup returns CDR1 SGHTA and CDR2 FQGNSA. The V end was cut by 6 bases, the J end by 0 bases, with 8 bases between. CDR3 region: CASRDGLNTEAFF. The CDR3 nucleotides are TGTGCCAGCAGGGACGGGCTGAACACTGAAGCTTTCTTT. The entire variable domain, with the rest obtained from reference TRBV7-2 and TRBJ1-1, is as follows: GAGVSQSPSNKVTEKGKDVELRCDPISGHTALYWYRQSLGQGLEFLIYFQGNSAPDKSGLPSDRFSAERTGGSVSTLTIQRTQQEDSAVYLCASRDGLNTEAFFGQGTRLTVV.

With regard to this clone: Its ends do not fully match the called genes, so a read error is possible. This chain joins TRBV7-2 and TRBJ2-1; 7 bases are a match to TRBD1. Germline loops: CDR1 SGHTA, CDR2 FQGNSA. The CDR3 loop spans 15 amino acids. The CDR3 spells CASSIAGTAYNEQFF. The CDR3 DNA follows: TGTGCCAGCAGCATAGCAGGGACAGCCTACAATGAGCAGTTCTTC. The full variable domain, rest sourced from reference TRBV7-2 and TRBJ2-1, is GAGVSQSPSNKVTEKGKDVELRCDPISGHTALYWYRQSLGQGLEFLIYFQGNSAPDKSGLPSDRFSAERTGGSVSTLTIQRTQQEDSAVYLCASSIAGTAYNEQFFGPGTRLTVL.

This clone appeared many times. The chain uses TRBV30 and TRBJ2-1; D is unresolved. This CDR3 has 14 amino acids. CDR1 and CDR2 (germline): GTSNPN, SVGIG (reference sequence). Deletions cut 0 bases from V and 3 bases from J, with 9 bases between. CDR3 residues: CAWSVHRRYNEQFF. The CDR3 DNA reads as TGTGCCTGGAGTGTACACCGACGCTACAATGAGCAGTTCTTC.